The TCR beta chain described here comes from a study of blood T cell repertoires in COVID-19. Across the whole study: Nucleic acid was either cDNA or gDNA, and it came from T cells, B-cell-depleted T cells, or PBMCs.

Authors' data handling: Quantification of nucleated cells was approximated via reference gene primer amplification. Measured with immunoSEQ multiplex PCR; TCRdb has only the in-frame clones, and not every one. V, J and clone size derive from that table, while D and trimming were established from the DNA sequence. The table has about 270,000 clones, approximately 86% seen once. Material: peripheral blood. The clonotype comes from a middle-aged man with active or convalescent COVID-19.

The CDR3 DNA follows: TGTGCCAGCTCACTCCAGGGGGCGAATTACGAGCAGTACTTC. Residues: CASSLQGANYEQYF. The genes are TRBV18 and TRBJ2-7; TRBD1 agrees at 8 bases. The junction had 6 bases not matched to a gene; V was cut back by 4 bases and J by 4 bases. The CDR3 contains 14 residues. CDR1 and CDR2 from the germline V gene are KGHSH and LQKENI.